The 4 T cell receptor beta chains below were found in one sample sequenced in a study of prognosis after radiotherapy for stage I lung cancer. Genomic DNA provided the template from which TCR beta CDR3 was amplified by two-round multiplex PCR. Primers were specific to each TRBV and TRBJ gene in first-round PCR. TCRdb analysed the multiplex PCR reads with MiXCR anew, one entry per CDR3 protein. The repertoire consists of 25,000 to 35,000 distinct CDR3 sequences, with about half occurring once and the leading ten covering about 15%. The sequencing here drew on PBMCs, taken before or after stereotactic body radiation therapy (not recorded which). The receptors were gathered from a donor over 45 with non-small cell lung cancer.

This clonotype came up many times. The chain employs TRBV7-2 and TRBJ2-1; TRBD2 matches at 13 bases. V shed 1 base and J 6 bases; nucleotides not matched to a gene: 9. CDR1 and CDR2 from the germline V gene are SGHTA and FQGNSA. The CDR3 is 18 residues long. CDR3 bases: TGTGCCAGCAGCTTAGAGGGGACTAGCGGGAAAATGGGCAATGAGCAGTTCTTC. Translating gives CASSLEGTSGKMGNEQFF.

This clonotype was observed at least ten times. The V call is TRBV28, the J call TRBJ1-2; unclear D gene. The CDR3 loop spans 11 amino acids. The germline CDR1 and CDR2 sequences are MDHEN and SYDVKM. V lost 6 bases to trimming and J lost 3 bases, with 5 bases between them. The CDR3 coding sequence is TGTGCCAGCAGAAGGGACTATGGCTACACCTTC. It translates to CASRRDYGYTF.

This clonotype has a count of ten or more. The gene calls are TRBV20-1 and TRBJ2-5; 10 bases are a match to TRBD2. This CDR3 is built from 12 residues. Germline values: CDR1 DFQATT, CDR2 SNEGSKA (reference sequence). Unmatched junction bases numbered 7, after V lost 6 bases and J lost 9 bases. CDR3 region: CSAPLAGYSQYF. CDR3 nucleotides: TGCAGTGCACCACTAGCGGGGTACTCCCAGTACTTC.

This clonotype was detected a few times. This may arise from a read error, as a much more abundant clone is one base away. V is TRBV27 and J is TRBJ2-5, with TRBD1 identical over 8 bases. In germline, CDR1 is MNHEY, CDR2 SMNVEV (reference sequence). This CDR3 has 16 residues. The trim removed 11 bases at V and 5 bases at J, leaving 19 bases unmatched. CDR3 DNA sequence: TGTGCCGCCAAGGAAGGGACAGGTTCTTATCGGGAGACCCAGTACTTC. Its translation is CAAKEGTGSYRETQYF.